This T cell receptor (beta chain) appears in the sequencing data of a study of CD8 T cells in ankylosing spondylitis. Quantitative 5'-RACE with molecular barcodes was used to make the TCR beta libraries. MiXCR was run by TCRdb on the 5' RACE reads, yielding one entry per CDR3 protein. The table has 250,000 to 300,000 distinct CDR3 sequences, roughly 18% seen once. Note on this clonotype: Antigen: not known.

V lost 3 bases, J lost 1 base, and 7 bases stayed unmatched. This CDR3 region has 17 residues. General study findings and limits: CD8+ cells made up the disease-linked clones, which were relatively rare in peripheral blood. Disease-linked clones reportedly showed significant enrichment in matched ankylosing spondylitis synovial fluid.

The sequence came from a male donor with ankylosing spondylitis or in good health (not recorded which). Sequencing was carried out using blood, either unsorted or a sorted T cell fraction (not recorded which). The V and J genes are TRBV12-3 or TRBV12-4 and TRBJ2-5, with TRBD1 matching over 11 bases. CDR3 residues: CASSLFGQGAIQETQYF. Written as DNA, the CDR3 is TGTGCCAGCAGTTTGTTCGGACAGGGGGCGATCCAAGAGACCCAGTACTTC.